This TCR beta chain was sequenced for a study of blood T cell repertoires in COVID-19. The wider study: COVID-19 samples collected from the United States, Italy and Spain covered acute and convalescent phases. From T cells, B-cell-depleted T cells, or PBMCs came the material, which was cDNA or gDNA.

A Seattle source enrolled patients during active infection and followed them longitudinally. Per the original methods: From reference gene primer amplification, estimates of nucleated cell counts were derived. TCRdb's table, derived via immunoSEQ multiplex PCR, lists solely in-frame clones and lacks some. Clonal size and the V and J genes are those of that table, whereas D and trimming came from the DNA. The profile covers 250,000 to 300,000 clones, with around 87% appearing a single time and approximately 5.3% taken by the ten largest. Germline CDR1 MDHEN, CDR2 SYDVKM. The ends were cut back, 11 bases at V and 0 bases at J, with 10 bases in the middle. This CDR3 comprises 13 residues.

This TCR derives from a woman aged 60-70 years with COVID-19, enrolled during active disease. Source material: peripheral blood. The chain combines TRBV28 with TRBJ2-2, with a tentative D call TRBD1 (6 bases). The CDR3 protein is CAEGVPNTGELFF. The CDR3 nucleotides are TGTGCCGAGGGGGTTCCGAACACCGGGGAGCTGTTTTTT.